Listed below are T cell receptor beta chains from one sample, sequenced in a study of blood T cell repertoires in COVID-19. The assay was immunoSEQ multiplex PCR, and TCRdb's table has in-frame clones only and misses some. The sample consists of roughly 260,000 clones, roughly four fifths of them appearing once. The sample taken for sequencing was peripheral blood. The origin of the receptors is an older woman with acute or convalescent COVID-19. Each CDR3 is given with its conserved first and last residue. D genes are given only for firm matches. Expanded clones are given a class, and other clones once, few, many or no size at all.

v_call	j_call	clone_size	d_call	cdr3_nt	cdr3_aa
TRBV6-1	TRBJ2-5	NA	NA	TGTGCCAGCAGTGAATCGGGGCAAGAGACCCAGTACTTC	CASSESGQETQYF
TRBV19	TRBJ1-5	NA	NA	TGTGCCAGTAGTATAACAGGCAATCAGCCCCAGCATTTT	CASSITGNQPQHF
TRBV10-3	TRBJ2-7	NA	NA	TGTGCCATCAGTCGAGACAACTACGAGCAGTACTTC	CAISRDNYEQYF
TRBV3-1/TRBV3-2	TRBJ1-5	NA	NA	TGTGCCAGCGGGTCGGGTACAAGAAATCAGCCCCAGCATTTT	CASGSGTRNQPQHF
TRBV24-1	TRBJ1-1	NA	NA	TGTGCCACCAGAGACAGGTACATGAACACTGAAGCTTTCTTT	CATRDRYMNTEAFF
TRBV28	TRBJ1-3	few	TRBD1	TGTGCCAGCAGTTGGGGGACAGGCCTCATCTCTGGAAACACCATATATTTT	CASSWGTGLISGNTIYF
TRBV5-4	TRBJ2-3	NA	NA	TGTGCCAGCAGCGCCTTACAGGGCCATAGCACAGATACGCAGTATTTT	CASSALQGHSTDTQYF
TRBV6-1	TRBJ1-3	NA	NA	TGTGCCAGCAGTGAAGGAGGTGGGAGCTCTGGAAACACCATATATTTT	CASSEGGGSSGNTIYF
TRBV7-8	TRBJ1-2	NA	TRBD1	TGTGCCAGCAGCTCGGGCCAGGGGGGTGGCTACACCTTC	CASSSGQGGGYTF
TRBV15	TRBJ1-1	NA	TRBD1	TGTGCCACCAGCCGGTCAGGGGGCCCCTCTAGGGCTTTCTTT	CATSRSGGPSRAFF
TRBV6-2/TRBV6-3	TRBJ2-1	NA	TRBD1	TGTGCCAGCAGTGCGCCGGGACAGAAGAATGAGCAGTTCTTC	CASSAPGQKNEQFF
TRBV5-1	TRBJ2-6	once	NA	TGCGCCAGCAGCCTGGACGGCTCTGGGGCCAACGTCCTGACTTTC	CASSLDGSGANVLTF
TRBV7-2	TRBJ1-5	NA	NA	TGTGCCAGCAGCTTGTACAGGGCGGTGGAGCAGCCCCAGCATTTT	CASSLYRAVEQPQHF
TRBV15	TRBJ2-5	NA	NA	TGTGCCACCAGCCGGGAGGGGACAGGGAGGGAGACCCAGTACTTC	CATSREGTGRETQYF
TRBV5-1	TRBJ1-6	NA	NA	TGCGCCAGCAGCTTACGGGAAAGCTCCTATAATTCACCCCTCCACTTT	CASSLRESSYNSPLHF
TRBV10-3	TRBJ2-1	NA	TRBD1	TGTGCCATCAAGGGACAGGGCAATGAGCAGTTCTTC	CAIKGQGNEQFF
TRBV7-2	TRBJ2-1	NA	TRBD2	TGTGCCAGCAGCGTTAGCGGGGGGGCGTACAATGAGCAGTTCTTC	CASSVSGGAYNEQFF
TRBV15	TRBJ2-7	NA	TRBD1	TGTGCCACCAGCGACCCCGGGACAGGGGACGAGCAGTACTTC	CATSDPGTGDEQYF
TRBV9	TRBJ1-5	NA	TRBD1	TGTGCCAGCAGCGCCGGACAGGTTGAGCAGCCCCAGCATTTT	CASSAGQVEQPQHF
TRBV5-1	TRBJ2-2	NA	NA	TGCGCCAGCAGCTTCTTAGGGGAAAACACCGGGGAGCTGTTTTTT	CASSFLGENTGELFF